This T cell receptor beta chain was sequenced in a study of neurological immune-mediated disorders. The length of the CDR3 is 14 residues. The V end was cut by 6 bases, the J end by 6 bases, with 15 bases between. Germline CDR1 is SQVTM and CDR2 is ANQGSEA. Each CDR3 protein gets one entry after TCRdb re-called the 5' RACE reads with MiXCR. The repertoire has some 48,000 distinct CDR3 sequences, 20% to 25% of them found once; the top ten carry around 4%. The time point is: technical triplicate 3. This clonotype was detected many times. The receptor comes from a man aged 55 to 70 with HTLV-1-associated myelopathy (HAM/TSP). The sample was PBMCs. The chain employs TRBV29-1 and TRBJ1-6; D gene uncertain. The CDR3 here is CSVADAGLNSPLHF. As DNA, the CDR3 is TGCAGCGTGGCCGACGCGGGTCTTAATTCACCCCTCCACTTT. The full variable domain, its missing parts supplied by reference TRBV29-1 and TRBJ1-6, is SAVISQKPSRDICQRGTSLTIQCQVDSQVTMMFWYRQQPGQSLTLIATANQGSEATYESGFVIDKFPISRPNLTFSTLTVSNMSPEDSSIYLCSVADAGLNSPLHFGNGTRLTVT.